A few counts support the clone carrying this T cell receptor beta chain. As yet, its antigen is unknown. The germline CDR1 and CDR2 sequences are PRHDT and FYEKMQ (reference sequence). The V and J ends lost 5 bases and 0 bases respectively, with 5 bases between them. The CDR3 is 13 amino acids. This sample was included in a study of T cells in Graves' hyperthyroidism and ophthalmopathy. Notes on the study in general: The authors' 13 V-J model separated ophthalmopathy from stable hyperthyroidism. The model predicted ophthalmopathy a median around seven months before onset.

Amplified regions were TCR beta CDR3 sequences from RNA transcripts. During a first-round RT-PCR of the TCR CDR3, the HTBI primer set was used. TCRdb itself ran the multiplex PCR reads through MiXCR, one entry per CDR3 protein. The repertoire holds under 700,000 distinct CDR3 sequences, with roughly 46% as singletons. The chain has TRBV13 and TRBJ1-3; D gene ambiguous. This clonotype was sampled from a woman under 30 with Graves' hyperthyroidism. The sample taken for sequencing was peripheral blood or thyroid tissue (not recorded which). The CDR3, as DNA: TGTGCCAGCAGCGAGCGCTCTGGAAACACCATATATTTT. Encoded protein: CASSERSGNTIYF. The whole variable domain, filled in from reference TRBV13 and TRBJ1-3, reads AAGVIQSPRHLIKEKRETATLKCYPIPRHDTVYWYQQGPGQDPQFLISFYEKMQSDKGSIPDRFSAQQFSDYHSELNMSSLELGDSALYFCASSERSGNTIYFGEGSWLTVV.